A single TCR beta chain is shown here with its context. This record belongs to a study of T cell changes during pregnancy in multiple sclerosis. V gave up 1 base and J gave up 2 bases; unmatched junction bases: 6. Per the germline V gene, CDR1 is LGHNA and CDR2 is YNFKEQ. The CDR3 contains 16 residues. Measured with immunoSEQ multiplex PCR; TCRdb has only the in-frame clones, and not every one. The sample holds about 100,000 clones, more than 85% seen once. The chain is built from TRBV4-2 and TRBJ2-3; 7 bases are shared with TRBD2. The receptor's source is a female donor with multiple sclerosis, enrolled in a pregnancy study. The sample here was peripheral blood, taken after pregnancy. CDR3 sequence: CASSQGYGGTTDTQYF. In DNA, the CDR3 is TGTGCCAGCAGCCAAGGGTACGGGGGGACCACAGATACGCAGTATTTT.